The entry below describes one T cell receptor (beta chain). Its antigen remains unknown. The data were produced by immunoSEQ multiplex PCR, yet TCRdb's version contains in-frame clones alone and is incomplete. The sample has around 2,000,000 clones, more than 85% seen once. Naive CD8 isolation took CD45RO-negative cells positively selected for CCR7 and excluded terminally differentiated effector memory CD45RA+ cells. Only Caucasian adults living in Nashville, Tennessee served as donors. This sample is drawn from a study of shared clonotypes between healthy human individuals. General study findings and limits: The generation probabilities recorded for non-shared clonotypes fell below those of clonotypes shared by all four donors.

V lost 4 bases to trimming and J lost 5 bases, with 14 bases between them. There are 14 residues in the CDR3. Germline V gives CDR1 MGHRA, CDR2 YSYEKL. This TCR came from a man in his late teens or twenties in good health. Some clones in this sample may be carry-over from other donors' samples. The sample consisted of naive CD8+ T cells from PBMCs. V and J are TRBV4-1 and TRBJ1-2; D gene uncertain. This CDR3 is CASSPSGGVYGYTF. DNA of the CDR3: TGCGCCAGCAGCCCCTCTGGCGGAGTTTATGGCTACACCTTC.